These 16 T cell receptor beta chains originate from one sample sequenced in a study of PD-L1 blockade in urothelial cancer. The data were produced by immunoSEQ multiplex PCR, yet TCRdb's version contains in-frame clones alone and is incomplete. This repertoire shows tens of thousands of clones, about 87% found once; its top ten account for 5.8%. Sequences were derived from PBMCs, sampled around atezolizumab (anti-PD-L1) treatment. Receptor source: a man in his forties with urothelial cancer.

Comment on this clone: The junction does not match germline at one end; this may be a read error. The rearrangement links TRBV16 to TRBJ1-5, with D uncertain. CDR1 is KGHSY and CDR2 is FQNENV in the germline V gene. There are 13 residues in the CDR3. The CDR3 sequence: CASSPYSSQPQHF. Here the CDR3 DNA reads TGTGCCAGCAGCCCGTACAGCAGTCAGCCCCAGCATTTT.

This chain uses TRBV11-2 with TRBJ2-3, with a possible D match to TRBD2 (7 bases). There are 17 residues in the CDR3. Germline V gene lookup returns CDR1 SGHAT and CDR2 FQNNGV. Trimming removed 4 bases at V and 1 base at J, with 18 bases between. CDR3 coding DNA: TGTGCCAGCAGCTCCGAGGGGGGGAGACGGGGCACAGATACGCAGTATTTT. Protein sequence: CASSSEGGRRGTDTQYF.

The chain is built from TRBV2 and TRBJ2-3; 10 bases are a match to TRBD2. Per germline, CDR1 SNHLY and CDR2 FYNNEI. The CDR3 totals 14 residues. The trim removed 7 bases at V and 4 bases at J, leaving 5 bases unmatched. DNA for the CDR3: TGTGCCAGCATGAGCGGGAGGGCGGCAGATACGCAGTATTTT. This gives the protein CASMSGRAADTQYF. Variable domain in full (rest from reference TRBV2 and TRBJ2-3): EPEVTQTPSHQVTQMGQEVILRCVPISNHLYFYWYRQILGQKVEFLVSFYNNEISEKSEIFDDQFSVERPDGSNFTLKIRSTKLEDSAMYFCASMSGRAADTQYFGPGTRLTVL.

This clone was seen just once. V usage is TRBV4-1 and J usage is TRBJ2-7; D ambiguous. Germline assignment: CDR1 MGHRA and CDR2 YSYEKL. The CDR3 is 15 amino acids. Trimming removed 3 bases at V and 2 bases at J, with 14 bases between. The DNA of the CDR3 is TGCGCCAGCAGCCACCTCTCGGAGTCAACCTACGAGCAGTACTTC. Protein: CASSHLSESTYEQYF.

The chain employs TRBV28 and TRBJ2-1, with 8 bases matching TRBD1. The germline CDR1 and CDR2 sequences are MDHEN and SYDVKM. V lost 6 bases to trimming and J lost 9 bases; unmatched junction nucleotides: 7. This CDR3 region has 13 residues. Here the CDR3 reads CASRAGGRVEQFF. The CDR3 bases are TGTGCCAGCAGGGCAGGGGGCAGGGTTGAGCAGTTCTTC.

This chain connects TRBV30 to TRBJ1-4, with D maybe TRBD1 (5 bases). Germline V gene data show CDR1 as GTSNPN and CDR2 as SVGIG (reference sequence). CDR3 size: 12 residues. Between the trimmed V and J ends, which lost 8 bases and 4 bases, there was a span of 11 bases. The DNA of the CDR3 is TGTGCCGCAGGGACTGGTAATGAAAAACTGTTTTTT. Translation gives CAAGTGNEKLFF.

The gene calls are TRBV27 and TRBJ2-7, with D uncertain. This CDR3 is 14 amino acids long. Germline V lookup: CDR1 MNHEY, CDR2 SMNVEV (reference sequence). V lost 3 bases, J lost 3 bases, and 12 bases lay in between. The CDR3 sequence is CASSFRAFLYEQYF. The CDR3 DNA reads TGTGCCAGCAGTTTTAGAGCGTTCCTCTACGAGCAGTACTTC.

CDR3 sequence: CASSLGLAGATSTDTQYF. DNA for the CDR3: TGTGCCAGTAGTCTTGGACTAGCGGGAGCAACTAGCACAGATACGCAGTATTTT. V gene TRBV19 combines with J gene TRBJ2-3; 13 bases are a match to TRBD2. Germline V gene lookup returns CDR1 LNHDA and CDR2 SQIVND (reference sequence). V shed 5 bases, J shed 0 bases, and the junction held 8 bases outside the gene matches. The CDR3 spans 18 residues.

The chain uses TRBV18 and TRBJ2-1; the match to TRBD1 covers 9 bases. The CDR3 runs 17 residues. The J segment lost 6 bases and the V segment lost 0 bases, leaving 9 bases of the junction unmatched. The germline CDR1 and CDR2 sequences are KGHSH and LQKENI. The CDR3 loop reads CASSPPRTGENANEQFF. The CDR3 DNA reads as TGTGCCAGCTCACCACCTAGGACAGGGGAAAATGCCAATGAGCAGTTCTTC.

In DNA, the CDR3 is TGTGCCAGCAGTGCTGGACAGCTCTACGAGCAGTACTTC. This sequence encodes CASSAGQLYEQYF. The V gene is TRBV6-6, the J gene TRBJ2-7; D may be TRBD1 (6 bases). The ends were cut back, 5 bases at V and 3 bases at J, with 11 bases in the middle. The V gene's germline CDR1 is MNHNY and CDR2 SVGAGI (reference sequence). This CDR3 region has 13 residues.

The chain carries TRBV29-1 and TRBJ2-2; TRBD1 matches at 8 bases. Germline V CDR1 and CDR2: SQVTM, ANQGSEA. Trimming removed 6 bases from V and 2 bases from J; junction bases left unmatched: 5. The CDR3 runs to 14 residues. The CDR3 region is CSVPGGLNTGELFF. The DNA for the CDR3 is TGCAGCGTCCCAGGGGGCCTTAACACCGGGGAGCTGTTTTTT.

The CDR3 loop reads CASSLTGGYNEQFF. For the CDR3, the DNA is TGTGCCAGCAGCTTGACCGGGGGGTACAATGAGCAGTTCTTC. This sequence joins TRBV5-6 and TRBJ2-1; TRBD2 matches at 7 bases. CDR3 size: 14 residues. The germline CDR1 and CDR2 sequences are SGHDT and YYEEEE. The V gene end was trimmed by 1 base and the J gene end by 4 bases; junction bases not matched to a gene: 2.

The CDR3 DNA is TGTGCCAGCAGCAGGGGTGGAGCGGGAGATGAGCAGTTCTTC. Translated, it gives CASSRGGAGDEQFF. The rearrangement links TRBV13 to TRBJ2-1, with TRBD2 identical over 8 bases. Trimming removed 5 bases from V and 8 bases from J; junction bases left unmatched: 8. The length of the CDR3 is 14 residues. Germline V gene sequence: CDR1 PRHDT, CDR2 FYEKMQ (reference sequence).

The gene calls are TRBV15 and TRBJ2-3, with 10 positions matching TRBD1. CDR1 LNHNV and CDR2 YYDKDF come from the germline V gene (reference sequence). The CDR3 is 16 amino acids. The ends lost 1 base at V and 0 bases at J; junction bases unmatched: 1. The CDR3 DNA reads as TGTGCCACCAGCAGAGGGGACAGGGGTAGCACAGATACGCAGTATTTT. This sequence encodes CATSRGDRGSTDTQYF.

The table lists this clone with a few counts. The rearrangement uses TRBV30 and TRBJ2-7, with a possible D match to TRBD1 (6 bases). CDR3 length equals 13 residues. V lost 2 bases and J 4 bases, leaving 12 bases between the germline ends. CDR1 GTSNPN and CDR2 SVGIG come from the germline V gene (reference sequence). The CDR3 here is CAWSSGQGYEQYF. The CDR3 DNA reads TGTGCCTGGAGTTCGGGGCAGGGGTACGAGCAGTACTTC. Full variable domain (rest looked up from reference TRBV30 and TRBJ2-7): SQTIHQWPATLVQPVGSPLSLECTVEGTSNPNLYWYRQAAGRGLQLLFYSVGIGQISSEVPQNLSASRPQDRQFILSSKKLLLSDSGFYLCAWSSGQGYEQYFGPGTRLTVT.

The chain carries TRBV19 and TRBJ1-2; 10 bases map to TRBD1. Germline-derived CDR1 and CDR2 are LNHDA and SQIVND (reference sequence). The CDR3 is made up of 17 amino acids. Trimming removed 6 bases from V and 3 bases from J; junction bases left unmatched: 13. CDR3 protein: CASSPWGGTGDDYGYTF. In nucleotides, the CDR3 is TGTGCCAGTAGCCCTTGGGGAGGGACAGGGGACGACTATGGCTACACCTTC.